This TCR beta chain was retrieved from a study of identical twins. Regarding the study as a whole: Abundant cord blood beta clonotypes carried fewer insertions; memory repertoires showed none.

TCRdb fed the 5' RACE reads into MiXCR, producing one record per CDR3 protein. The profile covers around 490,000 distinct CDR3 sequences, with approximately 20% appearing a single time and about 0.48% taken by the ten largest. Only healthy Caucasians were enrolled as donors. The CDR3 consists of 14 residues. CDR1 is LNHDA, CDR2 SQIVND, per germline (reference sequence). Details on this clonotype: Its antigen is as yet unknown. Relative to the germline gene, one junction end is altered; a read error may explain this.

Another study also made use of these data, one on yellow fever vaccine responses in identical twins.

This clonotype originated in a woman between 18 and 29 years old in good health. The V call is TRBV19, the J call TRBJ2-1, with TRBD2 matching over 9 bases. Sequencing was performed on CD4+ T cells sorted from blood. CDR3 in DNA: TGTGCCAGTAGCACTAGCGGGTCCTACAGTGAGCAGTTCTTC. Protein sequence: CASSTSGSYSEQFF.